The clone carrying this T cell receptor (beta chain) was counted once. This entry belongs to a study of blood T cell repertoires in COVID-19. Cohorts were based on clinical histories the participants reported. This CDR3 is 17 amino acids long. J was trimmed by 4 bases and V by 6 bases; bases with no gene match: 14. Germline CDR1 and CDR2: MNHEY and SMNVEV (reference sequence). This table comes from immunoSEQ multiplex PCR, and its TCRdb copy is limited to in-frame clones, with some not included. Found here are under 300,000 clones, roughly 88% of them singletons; the top ten hold 0.75% to 1%. The chain combines TRBV27 with TRBJ2-1, with 8 nucleotides matching TRBD2. The TCR comes from a woman aged 25 to 39 who had recovered from COVID-19. Sequenced material: PBMCs or T cells enriched from blood (not recorded which). The CDR3 protein is CASRGRDAGGGYNEQFF. The CDR3 region has the DNA TGTGCCAGCAGGGGACGAGACGCGGGAGGCGGTTACAATGAGCAGTTCTTC.